A single sample is the source of the 27 T cell receptor beta chains below, sequenced in a study of blood T cells in healthy people across ages. With a J-beta primer mix and a sample-barcoded 5' primer, a second PCR ran about 7 to 12 cycles. In TCRdb, the 5' RACE reads were re-called with MiXCR into one record per CDR3 protein. The table includes fewer than 1.5 million distinct CDR3 sequences, around 39% detected once. Source material: blood. These receptors originate from a woman between 18 and 29 years old in good health.

This chain joins TRBV5-1 and TRBJ2-3, with no clear D. CDR1 SGHRS and CDR2 YFSETQ come from the germline V gene. This CDR3 has 15 amino acids. V shed 1 base and J shed 4 bases, with 13 bases lying between them. CDR3 bases: TGCGCCAGCAGCTTGACTTCTCGAGTTGCAGATACGCAGTATTTT. This translates into CASSLTSRVADTQYF.

The chain carries TRBV20-1 and TRBJ1-6; 7 bases are a match to TRBD1. V gave up 0 bases and J gave up 8 bases; unmatched junction bases: 7. CDR3 length: 15 residues. In germline, CDR1 is DFQATT, CDR2 SNEGSKA (reference sequence). This CDR3 reads CSARDTTGFYSPLHF. CDR3 sequence (DNA): TGCAGTGCTAGAGATACGACAGGGTTTTATTCACCCCTCCACTTT.

The chain links TRBV12-3 or TRBV12-4 to TRBJ2-5; TRBD2 aligns across 8 bases. J was trimmed by 11 bases and V by 8 bases; bases with no gene match: 13. This CDR3 is 13 amino acids long. In DNA form, the CDR3 reads TGTGCCAGCTGTGCGGGAGGAGCTAGTGAGCAGTACTTC. Its protein product is CASCAGGASEQYF.

V usage is TRBV7-9 and J usage is TRBJ2-7, with 7 bases fitting TRBD1. Per germline, CDR1 SEHNR and CDR2 FQNEAQ (reference sequence). The length of the CDR3 is 15 residues. After removal of 6 bases from V and 1 base from J, the junction contained 9 bases not matched to a gene. The chain's CDR3 is CASRPGTAASYEQYF. The CDR3 DNA is TGTGCCAGCAGACCCGGGACAGCGGCATCCTACGAGCAGTACTTC.

This clonotype appeared a few times. The V gene is TRBV4-1, the J gene TRBJ2-5; 12 bases match TRBD2. From germline, CDR1 is MGHRA and CDR2 YSYEKL. V dropped 6 bases and J dropped 1; count of bases not matched to a gene: 6. The CDR3 has 16 amino acids. The CDR3 is CASRPRLAGAQETQYF. CDR3 nucleotides: TGCGCCAGCAGACCTCGACTAGCGGGAGCCCAAGAGACCCAGTACTTC.

This clonotype showed up just a few times. The junction does not match germline at one end; this may be a read error. The chain has TRBV7-7 and TRBJ2-1; D possibly corresponds to TRBD2 (5 bases). This CDR3 has 16 residues. Per the germline V gene, CDR1 is SSHAT and CDR2 is FNYEAQ (reference sequence). The CDR3 coding sequence is TGTGCTAGCAGCCTGCGCCTGGGGAGCTCCTACAATGAGCAGTTCTTC. Amino acid sequence: CASSLRLGSSYNEQFF.

CDR3 nucleotide sequence: TGCGCCAGCAGCTTGGCTGGCGGGAACCTTCGTGAGCAGTACTTC. Translating it yields CASSLAGGNLREQYF. This rearrangement joins TRBV5-1 to TRBJ2-4, with D maybe TRBD2 (6 bases). This CDR3 region has 15 residues. The germline gives CDR1 SGHRS, CDR2 YFSETQ. V gave up 0 bases and J gave up 13 bases, with 20 bases separating them.

Only one count was recorded for this clonotype. This sequence joins TRBV7-3 and TRBJ1-1; D is undetermined. Germline loops: CDR1 SGHTA, CDR2 FQGTGA. CDR3 size: 15 residues. Between the trimmed V and J ends, which lost 5 bases and 0 bases, there was a span of 13 bases. CDR3 bases: TGTGCCAGCAGCCCCGGACGGATAATGAACACTGAAGCTTTCTTT. Amino acids: CASSPGRIMNTEAFF.

Turning to this clonotype: The junction shows a germline mismatch at one end, possibly a read error. J is TRBJ1-4 and V is TRBV29-1; tentatively, D is TRBD1 (6 bases). From germline, CDR1 is SQVTM and CDR2 ANQGSEA. CDR3 length: 11 residues. CDR3 sequence: CSVRGGERLFF. In nucleotides, the CDR3 is TGCAGTGTCAGGGGTGGGGAAAGACTGTTTTTT.

The gene calls are TRBV7-2 and TRBJ2-7; 8 bases fit TRBD1. Matching the DNA end better, TRBJ2-5 makes the J call doubtful. The CDR3 covers 15 residues. Germline values: CDR1 SGHTA, CDR2 FQGNSA. The CDR3 reads CASNPMQGAVETQYF. The CDR3 DNA sequence: TGTGCCAGCAACCCCATGCAGGGGGCAGTAGAGACCCAGTACTTC.

CDR3 sequence (DNA): TGCAGCGCCTACAGGGAGAATGAGCAGTACTTC. It yields the protein CSAYRENEQYF. The chain employs TRBV29-1 and TRBJ2-7, with TRBD1 as a possible D gene (6 bases). Germline assignment: CDR1 SQVTM and CDR2 ANQGSEA. Trimming removed 7 bases from V and 7 bases from J, with 14 bases in between. This CDR3 is 11 amino acids long.

This sequence joins TRBV7-9 and TRBJ1-1; D might be TRBD1 (6 bases). The CDR3 contains 13 residues. CDR1 is SEHNR and CDR2 is FQNEAQ in the germline V gene (reference sequence). Deletions cut 0 bases from V and 6 bases from J, with 8 bases between. CDR3 DNA sequence: TGTGCCAGCAGCTTAGCCGACAGGCCTGAAGCTTTCTTT. Protein product: CASSLADRPEAFF.

This clonotype has ten or more counts. The chain joins TRBV20-1 to TRBJ1-2; D remains unclear. V was trimmed by 3 bases and J by 4 bases, leaving 6 bases between them. This CDR3 contains 11 residues. Germline values: CDR1 DFQATT, CDR2 SNEGSKA (reference sequence). The CDR3 coding sequence is TGCAGTGCTAGGGACCTCTATGGCTACACCTTC. Protein sequence: CSARDLYGYTF.

CDR3: CASSQRTSGVNEQFF. CDR3 coding DNA: TGTGCCAGCAGCCAGCGGACTAGCGGGGTCAATGAGCAGTTCTTC. The chain has TRBV27 and TRBJ2-1, with 12 bases aligning to TRBD2. With V trimmed by 6 bases and J by 6 bases, 6 bases remained unmatched. CDR3 length: 15 amino acids. Germline V lookup: CDR1 MNHEY, CDR2 SMNVEV (reference sequence).

The rearrangement uses TRBV29-1 and TRBJ1-1; D is possibly TRBD1 (5 bases). V gave up 4 bases and J gave up 5 bases, with 17 bases separating them. Germline lookup yields CDR1 SQVTM and CDR2 ANQGSEA. There are 14 residues in the CDR3. CDR3 loop: CSVAGGEEGTEAFF. The CDR3 nucleotides are TGCAGCGTTGCCGGGGGGGAAGAGGGAACTGAAGCTTTCTTT.

V is TRBV12-3 or TRBV12-4 and J is TRBJ2-5; D gene uncertain. The CDR3 extends over 13 amino acids. Trimming left V 8 bases short and J 5 bases short, with 15 bases between. The CDR3 sequence is CASRRYLGETQYF. The DNA of the CDR3 is TGTGCCAGCCGCCGGTACCTCGGGGAGACCCAGTACTTC.

In its sample, this clonotype was seen once. J is TRBJ2-7 and V is TRBV24-1; D gene uncertain. The CDR3 extends over 13 amino acids. V shed 1 base and J shed 5 bases, with 8 bases lying between them. CDR1 and CDR2 (germline): KGHDR, SFDVKD. CDR3 sequence (DNA): TGTGCCACCAGTGATTTCCTAACTAACGAGCAGTACTTC. It translates to CATSDFLTNEQYF.

The rearrangement joins TRBV6-6 to TRBJ1-2, with D perhaps TRBD1 (5 bases). Trimming shortened V by 5 bases and J by 8 bases, and 21 bases separated the two germline ends. CDR3 length: 15 residues. The germline V gene encodes CDR1 MNHNY and CDR2 SVGAGI (reference sequence). The CDR3 sequence: CASSDPKSGLHGYTF. The DNA for the CDR3 is TGTGCCAGCAGTGACCCTAAGTCAGGGCTACACGGCTACACCTTC.

This clonotype was observed a handful of times. The rearrangement uses TRBV4-1 and TRBJ2-3, with a weak D call TRBD2 (6 bases). Germline CDR1 reads MGHRA; CDR2 reads YSYEKL. The CDR3 is made up of 15 amino acids. The V and J ends lost 1 base and 3 bases respectively, with 11 bases between them. CDR3 DNA: TGCGCCAGCAGCCAAGTCTCCGCGGGAACAGATACGCAGTATTTT. Protein product: CASSQVSAGTDTQYF.

The genes are TRBV7-2 and TRBJ2-1; the D call may be TRBD1 or TRBD2 (6 bases each). V was clipped by 2 bases and J by 11 bases, with 10 bases between them. The CDR3 has 12 residues. Looked up from germline, CDR1 is SGHTA and CDR2 is FQGNSA. This CDR3 reads CASSLQGGQQFF. The CDR3 coding sequence is TGTGCCAGCAGCTTACAAGGGGGGCAGCAGTTCTTC.

The chain joins TRBV5-6 to TRBJ1-5; 10 bases line up with TRBD1. The CDR3 runs to 17 residues. The germline gives CDR1 SGHDT, CDR2 YYEEEE. V lost 1 base to trimming and J lost 7 bases; unmatched junction nucleotides: 11. Here the CDR3 reads CASSLRQGAGLTQPQHF. CDR3 coding DNA: TGTGCCAGCAGCTTGAGACAGGGGGCCGGTCTGACCCAGCCCCAGCATTTT.

The chain uses TRBV27 and TRBJ2-7; TRBD1 matches at 10 bases. This CDR3 comprises 13 residues. V lost 5 bases to trimming and J lost 6 bases; unmatched junction nucleotides: 4. The germline CDR1 and CDR2 sequences are MNHEY and SMNVEV (reference sequence). The CDR3 loop is CASSPDRGLEQYF. DNA for the CDR3: TGTGCCAGCAGTCCTGACAGGGGGCTCGAGCAGTACTTC.

The J gene is TRBJ1-2, the V gene TRBV6-2 or TRBV6-3, with D tentatively TRBD1 (5 bases). Trimming removed 2 bases from V and 0 bases from J, with 7 bases in between. CDR1 and CDR2 (germline): MNHEY, SVGEGT. The CDR3 spans 14 residues. The DNA for the CDR3 is TGTGCCAGCAGTTACGGACATGCTAACTATGGCTACACCTTC. Translation: CASSYGHANYGYTF.

This clonotype has just one count. The V gene is TRBV7-9, the J gene TRBJ1-1, with D unclear. Trimming shortened V by 2 bases and J by 5 bases, and 9 bases separated the two germline ends. CDR1 and CDR2 from the germline V gene are SEHNR and FQNEAQ (reference sequence). The CDR3 covers 13 residues. CDR3 in DNA: TGTGCCAGCAGCTTACAGGCGGCTACTGAAGCTTTCTTT. It yields the protein CASSLQAATEAFF.

In this sample, this clonotype turned up a few times. The chain combines TRBV6-5 with TRBJ2-1; 8 bases line up with TRBD2. J gave up 6 bases and V 5 bases, and 6 bases lay outside the gene matches. CDR3 length: 14 residues. Germline V gene lookup returns CDR1 MNHEY and CDR2 SVGAGI. The CDR3 DNA reads as TGTGCCAGCAGTAATCCCGGGACTAGCAATGAGCAGTTCTTC. Encoded protein: CASSNPGTSNEQFF.

The table lists this clonotype with a few counts. This sequence joins TRBV29-1 and TRBJ1-2; tentative D call: TRBD1 (5 bases). In germline, CDR1 is SQVTM, CDR2 ANQGSEA. Trimming pared 0 bases from V and 10 bases from J, leaving 21 bases between. The CDR3 length is 15 residues. The DNA for the CDR3 is TGCAGCGTTGAAGAAGAGAAGGGGCCGACCGACTACTACACCTTC. This sequence encodes CSVEEEKGPTDYYTF.

This chain uses TRBV10-3 with TRBJ2-7; the D gene is possibly TRBD1 (6 bases). The V and J ends lost 6 bases and 3 bases respectively, with 9 bases between them. The CDR3 is 12 residues long. Germline CDR1 is ENHRY and CDR2 is SYGVKD. The CDR3 region is CAIRTGGYEQYF. CDR3 nucleotide sequence: TGTGCCATCAGGACAGGCGGCTACGAGCAGTACTTC.